Each of the 7 T cell receptor beta chains below was sequenced from the same sample in a study of cytomegalovirus exposure and HLA in healthy donors. Amplification used 60 Vbeta primers and 13 Jbeta primers. The table came from immunoSEQ multiplex PCR; TCRdb's copy has only in-frame clones and leaves some out. The sample carries 45,000 to 60,000 clones, approximately 77% recorded once. Input material: PBMCs. These receptors were taken from a woman between 50 and 59 years old in good health and CMV-seronegative.

This sequence joins TRBV19 and TRBJ1-1; 8 nucleotides match TRBD1. From germline, CDR1 is LNHDA and CDR2 SQIVND (reference sequence). The CDR3 sequence is 15 residues long. V lost 3 bases to trimming and J lost 4 bases; unmatched junction nucleotides: 7. The CDR3 DNA sequence: TGTGCCAGTAGTATGGATCAGGGGGCGGCCACTGAAGCTTTCTTT. Amino acid sequence: CASSMDQGAATEAFF.

V is TRBV7-2 and J is TRBJ2-3, with TRBD2 matching over 8 bases. Germline loops: CDR1 SGHTA, CDR2 FQGNSA. This CDR3 is built from 16 residues. Germline trimming cut 4 bases from V and 1 base from J; bases unmatched to any gene: 7. CDR3 in DNA: TGTGCCAGCAGCTCGTTCGGGGGGGCGGGCACAGATACGCAGTATTTT. As protein: CASSSFGGAGTDTQYF.

The gene calls are TRBV15 and TRBJ2-1, with D tentatively TRBD2 (6 bases). Trimming removed 2 bases from V and 2 bases from J, with 16 bases in between. Germline V gives CDR1 LNHNV, CDR2 YYDKDF (reference sequence). The CDR3 extends over 17 amino acids. The CDR3 spells CATSRSQGGLTYNEQFF. The CDR3 DNA reads TGTGCCACCAGCAGAAGCCAGGGCGGACTAACCTACAATGAGCAGTTCTTC.

In the case of this clone: The conserved phenylalanine or tryptophan normally closing the CDR3 is absent here, so this likely arose from a read error. This chain uses TRBV2 with TRBJ1-5, with 7 bases aligning to TRBD1. Germline CDR1 is SNHLY and CDR2 is FYNNEI. The length of the CDR3 is 13 residues. V shed 5 bases and J 6 bases; nucleotides not matched to a gene: 4. Here the CDR3 reads CASSTGVGQPQHV. CDR3 bases: TGTGCCAGCAGTACAGGGGTGGGTCAGCCCCAGCATGTT.

V usage is TRBV14 and J usage is TRBJ2-7, with D uncertain. CDR3 length equals 14 residues. CDR1 and CDR2 from the germline V gene are SGHDN and FVKESK. V was pared by 2 bases and J by 0 bases, with 8 bases between. In DNA, the CDR3 is TGTGCCAGCAGCCAACAATCTAGCTCCTACGAGCAGTACTTC. Its protein is CASSQQSSSYEQYF.

CDR3 in amino acids: CASSFQGSSGDGYTF. For the CDR3, the DNA is TGCGCCAGCAGCTTCCAGGGCTCCTCGGGGGATGGCTACACCTTC. The genes are TRBV5-1 and TRBJ1-2; D is possibly TRBD1 (5 bases). CDR1 SGHRS and CDR2 YFSETQ come from the germline V gene. V lost 2 bases to trimming and J lost 6 bases, with 17 bases between them. The CDR3 is 15 residues long. Full variable domain (remainder filled in from reference TRBV5-1 and TRBJ1-2): KAGVTQTPRYLIKTRGQQVTLSCSPISGHRSVSWYQQTPGQGLQFLFEYFSETQRNKGNFPGRFSGRQFSNSRSEMNVSTLELGDSALYLCASSFQGSSGDGYTFGSGTRLTVV.

The chain is built from TRBV5-8 and TRBJ2-1; 7 bases line up with TRBD2. Losses at the gene ends were 2 bases for V and 2 bases for J; bases not matched to a gene: 4. The germline V gene has CDR1 SGHTS and CDR2 YDEGEE. This CDR3 is 15 amino acids long. The CDR3 nucleotides read TGTGCCAGCAGCTTCGGGGGGACCACCTACAATGAGCAGTTCTTC. Its translation is CASSFGGTTYNEQFF.